Included here is one T cell receptor beta chain sequence, with context. The data belong to a study of shared T cell receptors in the human thymus. Produced via immunoSEQ multiplex PCR; TCRdb's table is partial and in-frame only. The sample has some 700,000 clones, 88% seen once. This sample also appeared in a second study, on human thymus T cells. As reported in that work: Infants served as donors; they were healthy and Finnish and were having corrective surgery for congenital heart defects. Resections from corrective heart surgery provided thymus tissue. V and J genes seemed to be used with bias in thymic and blood repertoires. Related studies noted strongly shared thymic repertoires across unrelated people.

The specimen was thymocytes. The sequence was collected from a boy in the first two years of life with a congenital heart defect.

The CDR3 bases are TGTGCCAGCAGGACCATCCGACAGGAATCCTACGAGCAGTACTTC. Its protein is CASRTIRQESYEQYF. The chain couples TRBV28 to TRBJ2-7; D might be TRBD1 (6 bases). The CDR3 has 15 residues. Germline V CDR1 and CDR2: MDHEN, SYDVKM. With 6 bases removed from V and 1 base from J, the gap between germline ends came to 16 bases.